Following are 28 T cell receptor beta chains from one sample sequenced in a study of T cell responses to AZD1222 COVID-19 vaccine. TCRdb keeps only in-frame clones here, not all; method: immunoSEQ multiplex PCR. Of roughly 130,000 clones in the sample, approximately 85% are singletons; the top ten hold 1.5% to 2%. Here the sequenced sample was peripheral blood, taken on day 0 of AZD1222 vaccination. The receptor source for this set is an adult in good health.

Only one count was recorded for this clone. The chain is built from TRBV9 and TRBJ2-7; 10 bases map to TRBD2. This CDR3 contains 16 residues. CDR1 is SGDLS, CDR2 YYNGEE, per germline. Losses at the gene ends were 2 bases for V and 4 bases for J; bases not matched to a gene: 9. CDR3 amino acids: CASSVITSGNTYEQYF. The CDR3 bases are TGTGCCAGCAGCGTCATAACTAGCGGGAATACTTACGAGCAGTACTTC.

This clone has just one count. This sequence joins TRBV24-1 and TRBJ2-5; D is ambiguous. The CDR3 is made up of 14 amino acids. V was shortened by 3 bases and J by 4 bases, with 11 bases between the two germline ends. In germline, CDR1 is KGHDR, CDR2 SFDVKD. This CDR3 reads CATSDTDDRETQYF. CDR3 DNA: TGTGCCACCAGTGATACTGACGATAGAGAGACCCAGTACTTC.

This clone was observed once. The chain has TRBV10-3 and TRBJ1-1; tentative D call: TRBD1 (6 bases). This CDR3 is built from 15 residues. Germline V CDR1 and CDR2: ENHRY, SYGVKD. V was cut by 2 bases and J by 1 base, with 11 bases left in between. The DNA of the CDR3 is TGTGCCATCAGTGAGGTAGGGGGGAGGAACACTGAAGCTTTCTTT. Amino acid sequence: CAISEVGGRNTEAFF.

The chain employs TRBV4-2 and TRBJ2-1; 11 positions match TRBD2. Germline-derived CDR1 and CDR2 are LGHNA and YNFKEQ. This CDR3 has 15 residues. The ends lost 4 bases at V and 7 bases at J; junction bases unmatched: 6. CDR3 region: CASSLASGRPNEQFF. The CDR3 DNA is TGTGCCAGCAGCCTCGCTAGCGGGAGGCCAAATGAGCAGTTCTTC.

This chain connects TRBV5-4 to TRBJ1-3, with no clear D. The CDR3 has 12 amino acids. Trimming removed 4 bases from V and 3 bases from J, with 5 bases in between. Germline CDR1 and CDR2: SGHNT and YYREEE (reference sequence). The CDR3 region has the DNA TGTGCCAGCAGCATTAATGGAAACACCATATATTTT. Its protein product is CASSINGNTIYF.

The chain recombines TRBV24-1 with TRBJ2-7; 7 nucleotides align to TRBD2. With V trimmed by 4 bases and J by 2 bases, 4 bases remained unmatched. The germline gives CDR1 KGHDR, CDR2 SFDVKD. The CDR3 loop spans 14 amino acids. CDR3 nucleotide sequence: TGTGCCACCAGTGAAGCCGGGACTACCTACGAGCAGTACTTC. Translation: CATSEAGTTYEQYF.

This clone turned up a few times. One junction end does not reproduce the germline sequence, and a read error may be involved. The chain employs TRBV28 and TRBJ1-3; D perhaps matches TRBD1 (6 bases). The CDR3 has 11 amino acids. Germline CDR1 MDHEN, CDR2 SYDVKM. CDR3 protein: CASSSDYRAVF. Here the CDR3 DNA reads TGTGCCAGCAGTTCGGACTACAGGGCGGTTTTT.

This clone was observed a single time. The rearrangement uses TRBV19 and TRBJ1-6; D is unclear. Germline V gene data show CDR1 as LNHDA and CDR2 as SQIVND (reference sequence). This CDR3 contains 13 residues. Between the trimmed V and J ends, which lost 6 bases and 7 bases, there was a span of 10 bases. CDR3 loop: CASRGAENSPLHF. CDR3 DNA: TGTGCCAGTAGGGGCGCCGAAAATTCACCCCTCCACTTT.

The V and J genes are TRBV29-1 and TRBJ1-2; possibly TRBD1 for D (5 bases). Deletions cut 6 bases from V and 4 bases from J, with 24 bases between. The CDR3 is 16 residues long. Germline values: CDR1 SQVTM, CDR2 ANQGSEA. The CDR3 nucleotides read TGCAGCGTCTCCCCCCCCGGCCTGGGGGGGTCCTATGGCTACACCTTC. Translation: CSVSPPGLGGSYGYTF.

The chain carries TRBV5-1 and TRBJ1-2; 7 bases are a match to TRBD1. The germline V gene encodes CDR1 SGHRS and CDR2 YFSETQ. Unmatched junction bases numbered 6, after V lost 0 bases and J lost 4 bases. There are 15 residues in the CDR3. For the CDR3, the DNA is TGCGCCAGCAGCTTGGTGGCAGGGGGAGGCTATGGCTACACCTTC. It encodes CASSLVAGGGYGYTF.

The chain employs TRBV7-2 and TRBJ2-1; 7 bases are a match to TRBD1. V was clipped by 3 bases and J by 8 bases; unmatched bases: 4. The CDR3 extends over 13 amino acids. In germline, CDR1 is SGHTA, CDR2 FQGNSA. The CDR3 region is CASSLLQGHEQFF. CDR3 DNA: TGTGCCAGCAGCTTGTTACAGGGGCATGAGCAGTTCTTC.

The gene calls are TRBV5-4 and TRBJ1-1; D gene ambiguous. V lost 1 base, J lost 1 base, and 11 bases lay in between. The CDR3 consists of 15 residues. CDR1 is SGHNT, CDR2 YYREEE, per germline (reference sequence). The DNA for the CDR3 is TGTGCCAGCAGCTTGTTCGGCTTCACGAACACTGAAGCTTTCTTT. This sequence encodes CASSLFGFTNTEAFF. Full variable domain (rest looked up from reference TRBV5-4 and TRBJ1-1): ETGVTQSPTHLIKTRGQQVTLRCSSQSGHNTVSWYQQALGQGPQFIFQYYREEENGRGNFPPRFSGLQFPNYSSELNVNALELDDSALYLCASSLFGFTNTEAFFGQGTRLTVV.

This chain joins TRBV10-3 and TRBJ2-3, with 10 bases lining up with TRBD2. CDR3 length: 18 residues. J was trimmed by 3 bases and V by 0 bases; bases with no gene match: 9. Germline CDR1 and CDR2: ENHRY and SYGVKD. CDR3 sequence (DNA): TGTGCCATCAGTGAGTCGGAGGGGCTAGCGGGGGTGACAGATACGCAGTATTTT. This translates into CAISESEGLAGVTDTQYF.

The gene calls are TRBV7-2 and TRBJ1-3; D unclear. Looked up from germline, CDR1 is SGHTA and CDR2 is FQGNSA. This CDR3 is 14 amino acids long. Trimming cost V 0 bases and J 1 base, with 4 bases left between them. The CDR3 region is CASSLAVSGNTIYF. The CDR3 DNA reads as TGTGCCAGCAGCTTAGCGGTGTCTGGAAACACCATATATTTT.

J is TRBJ2-7 and V is TRBV4-2, with 15 positions matching TRBD2. The CDR3 extends over 17 amino acids. Losses at the gene ends were 1 base for V and 4 bases for J; bases not matched to a gene: 5. Per germline, CDR1 LGHNA and CDR2 YNFKEQ. The CDR3 sequence is CASSQGSGTSGRYEQYF. The CDR3 DNA reads as TGTGCCAGCAGCCAAGGCTCGGGGACTAGCGGGAGGTACGAGCAGTACTTC.

This sequence joins TRBV15 and TRBJ1-4; no firm D call. Germline loops: CDR1 LNHNV, CDR2 YYDKDF (reference sequence). This CDR3 spans 15 amino acids. Trimming cost V 3 bases and J 10 bases, with 18 bases left between them. The chain's CDR3 is CATSSPRNSGGKLFF. In DNA form, the CDR3 reads TGTGCCACCAGCAGCCCACGGAACAGTGGCGGAAAACTGTTTTTT.

This chain joins TRBV6-2 or TRBV6-3 and TRBJ2-7, with a possible D match to TRBD1 (6 bases). The germline V gene encodes CDR1 MNHEY and CDR2 SVGEGT. Trimming stripped 6 bases from V and 0 bases from J, with 18 bases between. The CDR3 sequence is 16 residues long. CDR3 bases: TGTGCCAGCAGCCGACCGGACAGTGCCAGCTCCTACGAGCAGTACTTC. Translation: CASSRPDSASSYEQYF.

The chain joins TRBV30 to TRBJ2-7, with 7 bases matching TRBD2. CDR3 length: 15 amino acids. Trimming at V came to 3 bases and at J to 0 bases, leaving 8 bases not matched to a gene. The germline gives CDR1 GTSNPN, CDR2 SVGIG (reference sequence). For the CDR3, the DNA is TGTGCCTGGAGGCTTGGCGGGGGAAGCTCCTACGAGCAGTACTTC. Its protein is CAWRLGGGSSYEQYF.

This clone has just a few counts. This chain uses TRBV9 with TRBJ2-1; weak D call: TRBD2 (5 bases). V shed 0 bases and J shed 5 bases, with 12 bases lying between them. Germline V gene sequence: CDR1 SGDLS, CDR2 YYNGEE. The CDR3 spans 15 residues. CDR3 sequence reads: CASSVVRLANNEQFF. In nucleotides, the CDR3 is TGTGCCAGCAGCGTAGTAAGGCTAGCAAACAATGAGCAGTTCTTC.

V and J are TRBV4-1 and TRBJ2-1; 7 bases fit TRBD1. V dropped 1 base and J dropped 8; count of bases not matched to a gene: 8. Looked up from germline, CDR1 is MGHRA and CDR2 is YSYEKL. This CDR3 has 15 amino acids. The chain's CDR3 is CASSQGVEGGHEQFF. The CDR3 DNA is TGCGCCAGCAGCCAAGGGGTGGAAGGGGGCCATGAGCAGTTCTTC.

This clone was counted a single time. The chain combines TRBV4-1 with TRBJ2-1; D not resolved. Germline V gene lookup returns CDR1 MGHRA and CDR2 YSYEKL. The V end lost 7 bases, the J end lost 6 bases, and 19 bases lay between the germline ends. CDR3 length: 15 residues. This CDR3 is CASNPNPSGANEQFF. CDR3 DNA sequence: TGCGCCAGCAACCCAAATCCCTCAGGAGCCAATGAGCAGTTCTTC.

The chain has TRBV19 and TRBJ2-7; no definite D call. V lost 5 bases and J 2 bases, leaving 13 bases between the germline ends. The CDR3 loop spans 14 amino acids. Germline V CDR1 and CDR2: LNHDA, SQIVND (reference sequence). CDR3: CASSSLGSAYEQYF. CDR3 nucleotide sequence: TGTGCCAGTAGTTCGTTGGGGTCGGCCTACGAGCAGTACTTC. The whole variable domain, filled in from reference TRBV19 and TRBJ2-7, reads DGGITQSPKYLFRKEGQNVTLSCEQNLNHDAMYWYRQDPGQGLRLIYYSQIVNDFQKGDIAEGYSVSREKKESFPLTVTSAQKNPTAFYLCASSSLGSAYEQYFGPGTRLTVT.

The sample holds many counts of this clone. The rearrangement uses TRBV11-3 and TRBJ1-6; D is possibly TRBD1 (5 bases). V lost 3 bases and J 0 bases, leaving 18 bases between the germline ends. CDR3 length: 19 amino acids. Germline CDR1 reads SGHNT; CDR2 reads YENEEA. The CDR3 reads CASSLVTPGLSSYNSPLHF. The CDR3 DNA reads TGTGCCAGCAGCTTGGTTACACCGGGACTCAGCTCCTATAATTCACCCCTCCACTTT.

The J gene is TRBJ1-1, the V gene TRBV6-5; 8 nucleotides match TRBD1. Per the germline V gene, CDR1 is MNHEY and CDR2 is SVGAGI. This CDR3 has 14 residues. Trimming removed 2 bases from V and 4 bases from J; junction bases left unmatched: 3. The CDR3 sequence: CASSYRQGFTEAFF. The DNA for the CDR3 is TGTGCCAGCAGTTACCGACAGGGGTTCACTGAAGCTTTCTTT.

The genes are TRBV5-1 and TRBJ2-7; the D call may be TRBD1 or TRBD2 (6 bases each). CDR3 length: 14 amino acids. V shed 2 bases and J shed 5 bases, with 14 bases lying between them. Germline V gene sequence: CDR1 SGHRS, CDR2 YFSETQ. DNA of the CDR3: TGCGCCAGCAGCTTAGGGGGGCCCATTAACGAGCAGTACTTC. Amino acids: CASSLGGPINEQYF.

This chain uses TRBV2 with TRBJ1-5; D perhaps matches TRBD1 (5 bases). CDR1 and CDR2 from the germline V gene are SNHLY and FYNNEI. The CDR3 has 16 amino acids. With 6 bases removed from V and 4 bases from J, the gap between germline ends came to 19 bases. The CDR3 protein is CASSSPGGGRNQPQHF. CDR3 bases: TGTGCCAGCAGCTCCCCCGGGGGAGGGAGGAATCAGCCCCAGCATTTT.

The chain links TRBV3-1 (or the pseudogene TRBV3-2) to TRBJ2-7; no clear D gene. The CDR3 runs 12 residues. V dropped 1 base and J dropped 3 bases, with 4 bases sitting between them. Germline CDR1 reads LGHDT; CDR2 reads YNNKEL (reference sequence). The CDR3, as DNA: TGTGCCAGCAGCCAAGGACTCTACGAGCAGTACTTC. It encodes CASSQGLYEQYF.

This rearrangement joins TRBV3-1 (or the pseudogene TRBV3-2) to TRBJ1-6, with TRBD1 as a possible D gene (5 bases). Germline lookup yields CDR1 LGHDT and CDR2 YNNKEL (reference sequence). V lost 2 bases and J 0 bases, leaving 14 bases between the germline ends. The CDR3 length is 18 residues. Written as DNA, the CDR3 is TGTGCCAGCAGCCAAACAACAGGACTTAGCTCCTATAATTCACCCCTCCACTTT. It translates to CASSQTTGLSSYNSPLHF.